The 16 T cell receptor beta chains listed next were all sequenced from one sample in a study of blood T cell repertoires in COVID-19. Data came from immunoSEQ multiplex PCR; TCRdb stores just in-frame clones and leaves some out. This repertoire shows about 57,000 clones, approximately 79% found once; its top ten account for about 3%. The sequenced material came from peripheral blood. The receptors originated from a man in his sixties with acute or convalescent COVID-19.

The chain carries TRBV30 and TRBJ2-3; TRBD2 agrees at 11 bases. There are 16 residues in the CDR3. The junction had 11 bases not matched to a gene; V was cut back by 1 base and J by 8 bases. Germline V gene lookup returns CDR1 GTSNPN and CDR2 SVGIG (reference sequence). CDR3 sequence: CAWSGGSGRAWGTQYF. CDR3 nucleotides: TGTGCCTGGAGTGGCGGTAGCGGGAGGGCCTGGGGTACGCAGTATTTT.

The chain joins TRBV23-1 to TRBJ1-1; D might be TRBD1 (6 bases). TRBV23-1 counts as an open reading frame of uncertain function. V lost 7 bases, J lost 10 bases, and 22 bases lay in between. This CDR3 is 14 amino acids long. The chain's CDR3 is CASNRGAERSRAFF. In nucleotides, the CDR3 is TGCGCCAGCAATCGGGGGGCGGAAAGAAGTCGAGCTTTCTTT.

Concerning this clone itself: A read error may account for a junction end that differs from germline. This sequence joins TRBV28 and TRBJ2-2, with D possibly being TRBD1 (6 bases). Germline V gene lookup returns CDR1 MDHEN and CDR2 SYDVKM. CDR3 length: 16 amino acids. The chain's CDR3 is CANSTARGGNTGELFF. The DNA of the CDR3 is TGTGCCAACAGTACCGCCAGGGGTGGGAACACCGGGGAGCTGTTTTTT.

V is TRBV4-2 and J is TRBJ2-7; weak D call: TRBD2 (6 bases). This CDR3 region has 18 residues. Germline CDR1 is LGHNA and CDR2 is YNFKEQ. Trimming shortened V by 1 base and J by 0 bases, and 19 bases separated the two germline ends. The CDR3 is CASSQAETAGTSSYEQYF. The CDR3, as DNA: TGTGCCAGCAGCCAAGCTGAAACAGCGGGTACTAGCTCCTACGAGCAGTACTTC.

The V gene is TRBV6-1, the J gene TRBJ1-1, with a possible D match to TRBD1 (5 bases). There are 14 residues in the CDR3. The V and J ends lost 5 bases and 3 bases respectively, with 13 bases between them. Germline V gene sequence: CDR1 MNHNS, CDR2 SASEGT. The CDR3 sequence is CASSPSPGYTEAFF. CDR3 bases: TGTGCCAGCAGTCCGAGCCCAGGGTACACTGAAGCTTTCTTT.

The V call is TRBV30, the J call TRBJ2-2; 8 bases fit TRBD2. The CDR3 is made up of 13 amino acids. Germline V gene data show CDR1 as GTSNPN and CDR2 as SVGIG (reference sequence). V dropped 4 bases and J dropped 7; count of bases not matched to a gene: 5. The CDR3 sequence: CAWTGTRGGELFF. The DNA for the CDR3 is TGTGCCTGGACCGGGACTAGAGGCGGGGAGCTGTTTTTT.

The CDR3 sequence: CASSIPRGNQPQHF. The CDR3, as DNA: TGTGCCAGTAGTATACCCAGGGGCAATCAGCCCCAGCATTTT. The V call is TRBV19, the J call TRBJ1-5, with a tentative D call TRBD1 (5 bases). The CDR3 is made up of 14 amino acids. V lost 2 bases and J 2 bases, leaving 7 bases between the germline ends. CDR1 is LNHDA, CDR2 SQIVND, per germline (reference sequence).

This clone has only one observation. One end of the junction fails to match germline, which may point to a read error. The chain combines TRBV6-5 with TRBJ1-2, with D perhaps TRBD1 (5 bases). The CDR3 runs to 13 residues. Germline lookup yields CDR1 MNHEY and CDR2 SVGAGI. This chain's CDR3 is CASGAGHNDGYTF. CDR3 coding DNA: TGTGCCAGCGGAGCAGGACATAACGATGGCTACACCTTC.

This rearrangement joins TRBV28 to TRBJ2-7, with a tentative D call TRBD2 (6 bases). Germline V CDR1 and CDR2: MDHEN, SYDVKM. V gave up 7 bases and J gave up 7 bases, with 20 bases separating them. The CDR3 runs to 14 residues. CDR3 nucleotides: TGTGCCAGCACCCTCCAGGGACTGTCTCGGGAGCAGTACTTC. Its protein is CASTLQGLSREQYF.

The V gene is TRBV28, the J gene TRBJ1-5; weak D call: TRBD1 (5 bases). Looked up from germline, CDR1 is MDHEN and CDR2 is SYDVKM. The length of the CDR3 is 12 residues. The V and J ends lost 10 bases and 2 bases respectively, with 9 bases between them. In DNA, the CDR3 is TGTGCCACTCAAGGGGGCAATCAGCCCCAGCATTTT. This encodes CATQGGNQPQHF.

Points on this clone: Compared with germline, one end of the junction differs, possibly owing to a read error. The same CDR3 can be traced to other DNA sequences in this sample. V usage is TRBV3-1 (or the pseudogene TRBV3-2) and J usage is TRBJ1-1; 9 bases align to TRBD1. The CDR3 is made up of 20 amino acids. The germline gives CDR1 LGHDT, CDR2 YNNKEL (reference sequence). Here the CDR3 reads CASSQASARDRVVEYTEAFF. The CDR3 region has the DNA TGTGCCAGCAGCCAAGCATCGGCCAGGGACAGGGTGGTGGAATACACTGAAGCTTTTTTT.

In its sample, this clone was seen a few times. The rearrangement uses TRBV19 and TRBJ2-1, with 7 bases lining up with TRBD1. Per the germline V gene, CDR1 is LNHDA and CDR2 is SQIVND (reference sequence). The CDR3 covers 15 residues. V dropped 5 bases and J dropped 1; count of bases not matched to a gene: 5. The CDR3 spells CASSSTGRSYNEQFF. CDR3 DNA sequence: TGTGCCAGTAGTTCGACAGGGAGATCCTACAATGAGCAGTTCTTC.

The chain carries TRBV29-1 and TRBJ2-2; TRBD2 is a possible D gene (6 bases). CDR3 length: 13 residues. Trimming pared 7 bases from V and 6 bases from J, leaving 15 bases between. Germline-derived CDR1 and CDR2 are SQVTM and ANQGSEA. The DNA of the CDR3 is TGCAGCGCGGGAGCGGAAGATTCCGGGGAGCTGTTTTTT. It specifies CSAGAEDSGELFF.

The J gene is TRBJ1-2, the V gene TRBV28; D is unresolved. V was cut by 6 bases and J by 6 bases, with 14 bases left in between. Germline CDR1 and CDR2: MDHEN and SYDVKM. The CDR3 runs to 13 residues. CDR3 coding DNA: TGTGCCAGCAGAACCCCAGCGGATGATGGCTACACCTTC. Its translation: CASRTPADDGYTF.

The rearrangement uses TRBV9 and TRBJ2-3; D uncertain. Trimming cost V 0 bases and J 0 bases, with 11 bases left between them. Per germline, CDR1 SGDLS and CDR2 YYNGEE. The CDR3 is made up of 16 amino acids. CDR3 loop: CASSVAPPTSTDTQYF. The CDR3 DNA sequence: TGTGCCAGCAGCGTAGCCCCACCCACTAGCACAGATACGCAGTATTTT. The full variable domain, completed using reference TRBV9 and TRBJ2-3, is DSGVTQTPKHLITATGQRVTLRCSPRSGDLSVYWYQQSLDQGLQFLIQYYNGEERAKGNILERFSAQQFPDLHSELNLSSLELGDSALYFCASSVAPPTSTDTQYFGPGTRLTVL.

V and J are TRBV28 and TRBJ2-3, with TRBD2 matching 9 bases. CDR3 length: 15 residues. Trimming took 5 bases from V and 2 from J; bases not matched to a gene: 5. From germline, CDR1 is MDHEN and CDR2 SYDVKM. CDR3 in DNA: TGTGCCAGCAGTCAGACTAGCGGAATCACAGATACGCAGTATTTT. This codes for CASSQTSGITDTQYF.